These T cell receptor beta chains were read from a single sample in a study of naive and memory T cell subsets. TCRdb independently ran MiXCR on the 5' RACE reads; one entry per CDR3 protein. The data show over 45,000 distinct CDR3 sequences, approximately 4.8% seen once. The receptor set was obtained from a female donor in good health. Each CDR3 is given with its conserved first and last residue. The order of the fields is V gene, J gene, CDR3 protein.

v_gene: TRBV7-9; j_gene: TRBJ2-4; CDR3aa: CASSFSFLGAKNIQYF
v_gene: TRBV19; j_gene: TRBJ2-1; CDR3aa: CASSIGGTSAPEQFF
v_gene: TRBV27; j_gene: TRBJ2-7; CDR3aa: CASSLGAGLEQYF
v_gene: TRBV28; j_gene: TRBJ2-5; CDR3aa: CASTIRASGRETQYF
v_gene: TRBV20-1; j_gene: TRBJ2-7; CDR3aa: CSARTSGRAYEQYF
v_gene: TRBV6-5; j_gene: TRBJ1-1; CDR3aa: CASRKDRGTNTEAFF
v_gene: TRBV29-1; j_gene: TRBJ2-6; CDR3aa: CSVRVSGANVLTF
v_gene: TRBV20-1; j_gene: TRBJ2-1; CDR3aa: CSARDFQGVYNEQFF
v_gene: TRBV7-9; j_gene: TRBJ2-7; CDR3aa: CASSLVGREYSEQYF
v_gene: TRBV5-1; j_gene: TRBJ2-1; CDR3aa: CASSLYGKKGDEQFF
v_gene: TRBV5-1; j_gene: TRBJ2-7; CDR3aa: CASSPPGTGVYEQYF
v_gene: TRBV20-1; j_gene: TRBJ1-5; CDR3aa: CSAPDGGNQPQHF
v_gene: TRBV10-1; j_gene: TRBJ2-3; CDR3aa: CASRTDTQYF
v_gene: TRBV7-2; j_gene: TRBJ1-2; CDR3aa: CASSGTGRYGDTF
v_gene: TRBV20-1; j_gene: TRBJ1-4; CDR3aa: CSAMGVATNEKLFF
v_gene: TRBV29-1; j_gene: TRBJ2-4; CDR3aa: CSAHSEKNIQYF
v_gene: TRBV15; j_gene: TRBJ2-1; CDR3aa: CATSRFPKGTSVDDEQFF
v_gene: TRBV12-3/TRBV12-4; j_gene: TRBJ2-1; CDR3aa: CASSRKGLAGGYNEQFF
v_gene: TRBV18; j_gene: TRBJ2-7; CDR3aa: CASSPIGAGTTSYEQYF
v_gene: TRBV10-3; j_gene: TRBJ2-7; CDR3aa: CAIAVLSYEQYF
v_gene: TRBV12-3/TRBV12-4; j_gene: TRBJ2-7; CDR3aa: CASSLAVTSYEQYF
v_gene: TRBV7-8; j_gene: TRBJ1-1; CDR3aa: CASSLVQGTNTEAFF
v_gene: TRBV20-1; j_gene: TRBJ1-4; CDR3aa: CSANDRTANEKLFF
v_gene: TRBV28; j_gene: TRBJ2-6; CDR3aa: CASKGGNSGANVLTF
v_gene: TRBV18; j_gene: TRBJ2-7; CDR3aa: CASSPPRTYEQYF
v_gene: TRBV30; j_gene: TRBJ2-7; CDR3aa: CAWSPWARDPYEQYF
v_gene: TRBV4-1; j_gene: TRBJ2-7; CDR3aa: CASSQTRTYEQYF